This T cell receptor beta chain was captured in a study of T cell repertoires in cytomegalovirus infection. At the level of the study: Public TCR beta signatures provided an indication of both CMV infection and a matching HLA type.

Trimming took off 2 bases at V and 6 bases at J, with 9 bases between the two ends. Germline CDR1 is SGHTA and CDR2 is FQGNSA. This CDR3 is 13 amino acids long. This clonotype was seen many times. MiXCR, applied by TCRdb to the reads, yields one record per CDR3 protein. The repertoire has about 300,000 distinct CDR3 sequences, approximately 8.9% of them found once; the top ten carry around 2.5%. The sample taken for sequencing was PBMCs. V usage is TRBV7-2 and J usage is TRBJ2-3; D not certain. The clonotype was recovered from a human donor in good health (CMV status not recorded). Some clones in this sample may be carry-over from other donors' samples. The CDR3 sequence: CASSLISVDTQYF. CDR3 DNA: TGTGCCAGCAGCTTAATCTCCGTCGATACGCAGTATTTT. Together with reference TRBV7-2 and TRBJ2-3, the CDR3 gives the full variable domain: GAGVSQSPSNKVTEKGKDVELRCDPISGHTALYWYRQSLGQGLEFLIYFQGNSAPDKSGLPSDRFSAERTGGSVSTLTIQRTQQEDSAVYLCASSLISVDTQYFGPGTRLTVL.